Listed below are T cell receptor beta chains from one sample, sequenced in a study of blood T cell repertoires in COVID-19. Sequenced by immunoSEQ multiplex PCR; TCRdb stores in-frame clones only, minus some. Seen here are 200,000 to 300,000 clones, around nine tenths observed once, and the top ten hold 1.5% to 2%. The sample taken for sequencing was peripheral blood. The receptors were gathered from a man aged 25 to 40 with active or convalescent COVID-19. CDR3s leave out the opening cysteine and the closing phenylalanine or tryptophan. Fields, in order: V gene, J gene, clone size, CDR3 protein. Part of the rows lack a size; the others show once, few, many or a class for expanded clones.

>TRBV16|TRBJ1-2|NA
ASSQSYRVHGYT
>TRBV11-2|TRBJ1-1|NA
ASSFTGEVTEAF
>TRBV15|TRBJ1-1|NA
ATSSDETGTGVNTEAF
>TRBV5-1|TRBJ2-5|NA
ASSLGRGQETQY
>TRBV3-1/TRBV3-2|TRBJ2-2|once
ASSLASVTGELF
>TRBV19|TRBJ1-6|NA
ASAGQALSNNSPLH
>TRBV4-2|TRBJ2-5|NA
ASSPPSGRGGSETQY
>TRBV21-1|TRBJ2-1|NA
ASSKTRDRRGEQF
>TRBV11-2|TRBJ2-7|NA
ASSLTPGSYEQY
>TRBV7-2|TRBJ2-2|NA
ASSLAQRGAGTGELF
>TRBV5-1|TRBJ1-1|NA
ASKGTVNTEAF
>TRBV24-1|TRBJ2-1|once
ATSDRGGASNEQF
>TRBV3-1/TRBV3-2|TRBJ2-7|NA
ASSPRLAGREQY
>TRBV13|TRBJ2-5|NA
ASSSRLAGGRETQY
>TRBV4-1|TRBJ1-3|NA
ASSQAGTGYGGNTIY
>TRBV10-3|TRBJ1-1|once
ASGGGENTEAF
>TRBV5-8|TRBJ1-6|NA
ASRPGTGGFSPLH
>TRBV9|TRBJ2-1|NA
ASSLTGTVGYEQF
>TRBV5-1|TRBJ2-5|NA
ASSLVAGGGQETQY
>TRBV6-5|TRBJ2-3|NA
ASSYSTGRVSDTQY
>TRBV10-3|TRBJ1-1|NA
AISGDRGESTEAF
>TRBV10-3|TRBJ1-2|NA
ATPVEDRDGYT
>TRBV28|TRBJ1-4|NA
ASSTTATPATNEKLF